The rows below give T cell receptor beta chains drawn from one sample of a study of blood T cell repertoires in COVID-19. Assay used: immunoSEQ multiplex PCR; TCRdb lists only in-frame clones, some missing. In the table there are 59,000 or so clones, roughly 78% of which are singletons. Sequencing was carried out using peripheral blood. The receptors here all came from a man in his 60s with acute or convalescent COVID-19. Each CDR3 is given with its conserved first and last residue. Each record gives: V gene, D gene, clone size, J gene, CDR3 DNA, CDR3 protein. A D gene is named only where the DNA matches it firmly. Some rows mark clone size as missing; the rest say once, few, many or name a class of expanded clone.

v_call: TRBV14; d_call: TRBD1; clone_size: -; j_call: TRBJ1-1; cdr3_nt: TGTGCCAGCAGCCCCGCGCCGGGACAGGGAGGATTCACTGAAGCTTTCTTT; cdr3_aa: CASSPAPGQGGFTEAFF
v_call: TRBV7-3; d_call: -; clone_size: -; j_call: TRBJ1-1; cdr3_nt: TGTGCCAGCAGCCCATCGGGTGTGGGAGGTGAAGCTTTCTTT; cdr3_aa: CASSPSGVGGEAFF
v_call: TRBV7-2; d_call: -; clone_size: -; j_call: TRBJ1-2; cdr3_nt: TGTGCCAGCAGCTTAGCGGGGGCGTACGGCTACACCTTC; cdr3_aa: CASSLAGAYGYTF
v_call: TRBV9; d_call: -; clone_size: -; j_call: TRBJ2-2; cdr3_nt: TGTGCCAGCACGAGAGAGAACACCGGGGAGCTGTTTTTT; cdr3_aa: CASTRENTGELFF
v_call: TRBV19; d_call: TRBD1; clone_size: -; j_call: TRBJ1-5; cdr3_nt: TGTGCCAGTAGTAGGAGGTCGCAGGGGGATCAGCCCCAGCATTTT; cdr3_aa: CASSRRSQGDQPQHF
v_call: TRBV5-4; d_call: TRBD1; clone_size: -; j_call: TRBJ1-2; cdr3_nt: TGTGCCAGCAGCTTGGGGACAGGGGTGTATGGCTACACCTTC; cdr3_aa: CASSLGTGVYGYTF
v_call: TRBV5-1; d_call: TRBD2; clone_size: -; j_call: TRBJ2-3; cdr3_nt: TGCGCCAGCAGCCGTGGACTAGCCGAACCCCCCGATACGCAGTATTTT; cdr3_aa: CASSRGLAEPPDTQYF
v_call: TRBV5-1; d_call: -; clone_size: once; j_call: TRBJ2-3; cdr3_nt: TGCGCCAGCAGCTTGGCCCCAATGACAGATACGCAGTATTTT; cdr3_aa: CASSLAPMTDTQYF
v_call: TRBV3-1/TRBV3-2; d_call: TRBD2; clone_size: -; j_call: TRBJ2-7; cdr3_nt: TGTGCCAGCAGCTTCATTGGCGGGAGCAGGAACGAGCAGTACTTC; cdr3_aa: CASSFIGGSRNEQYF
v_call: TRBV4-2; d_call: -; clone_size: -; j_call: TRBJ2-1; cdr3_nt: TGTGCCAGCAGCCAAGAGGGGCCCCAGGGAAATTTCTACAATGAGCAGTTCTTC; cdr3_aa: CASSQEGPQGNFYNEQFF
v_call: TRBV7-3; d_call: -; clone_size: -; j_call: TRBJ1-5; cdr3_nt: TGTGCCAGCAGCTTATCGTACAGGGATTATCAGCCCCAGCATTTT; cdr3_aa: CASSLSYRDYQPQHF
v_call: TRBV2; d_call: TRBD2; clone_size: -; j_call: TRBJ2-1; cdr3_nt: TGTGCCAGCAGATCGACTAGCGGGAGTTCTCTCGGGCAGTTCTTC; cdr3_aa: CASRSTSGSSLGQFF
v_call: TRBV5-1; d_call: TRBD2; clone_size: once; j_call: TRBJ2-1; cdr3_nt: TGCGCCAGCAGCTTGTTCGGACTAGCGGGAGACGGGTACAATGAGCAGTTCTTC; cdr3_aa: CASSLFGLAGDGYNEQFF
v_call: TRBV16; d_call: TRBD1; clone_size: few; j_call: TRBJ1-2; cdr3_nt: TGTGCCAGCAGCCCTGGGACAGGGAATGGCTACACCTTC; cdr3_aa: CASSPGTGNGYTF
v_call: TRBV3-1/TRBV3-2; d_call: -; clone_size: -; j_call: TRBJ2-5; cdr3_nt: TGTGCCAGCAGCCAATTTACAGGGCCTCAAGAGACCCAGTACTTC; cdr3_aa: CASSQFTGPQETQYF
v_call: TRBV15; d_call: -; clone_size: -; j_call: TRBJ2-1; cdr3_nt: TGTGCCACCAGCAGAATCCGAGCGGGTGAGCAGTTCTTC; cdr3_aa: CATSRIRAGEQFF
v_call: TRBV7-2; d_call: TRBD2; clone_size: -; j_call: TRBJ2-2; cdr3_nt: TGTGCCAGCAGCTTAGCATCACACGGCTTCGCGGGGGACACCGGGGAGCTGTTTTTT; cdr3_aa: CASSLASHGFAGDTGELFF
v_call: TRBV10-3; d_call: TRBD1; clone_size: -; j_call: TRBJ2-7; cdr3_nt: TGTGCCATCAGTGGGACAGGGTACGAGCAGTACTTC; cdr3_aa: CAISGTGYEQYF
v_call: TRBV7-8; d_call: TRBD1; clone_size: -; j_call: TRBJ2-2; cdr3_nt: TGTGCCAGCAGCATATGGACAGGGGCCACCGGGGAGCTGTTTTTT; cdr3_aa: CASSIWTGATGELFF
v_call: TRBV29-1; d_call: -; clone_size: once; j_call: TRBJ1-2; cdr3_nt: TGCAGCGTTGACTTGGGAGTTGGGTATGGCTACACCTTC; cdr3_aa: CSVDLGVGYGYTF
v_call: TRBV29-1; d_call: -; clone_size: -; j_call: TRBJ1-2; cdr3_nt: TGCAGCGTTAGGGAGATTAACTATGGCTACACCTTC; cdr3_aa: CSVREINYGYTF
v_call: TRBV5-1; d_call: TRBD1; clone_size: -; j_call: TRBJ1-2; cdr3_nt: TGCGCCAGCAGCTTGGGAGGGGACAGCTCTCTTGGGGGCTACACCTTC; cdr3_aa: CASSLGGDSSLGGYTF
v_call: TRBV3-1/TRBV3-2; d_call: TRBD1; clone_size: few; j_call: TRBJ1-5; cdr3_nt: TGTGCCAGCAGCCAAGGGACAGGGGGCGAGCCCCAGCATTTT; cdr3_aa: CASSQGTGGEPQHF
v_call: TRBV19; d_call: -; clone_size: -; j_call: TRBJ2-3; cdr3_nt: TGTGCCAGTAGCCGTCACTTGGCTAGGCGCACAGATACGCAGTATTTT; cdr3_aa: CASSRHLARRTDTQYF
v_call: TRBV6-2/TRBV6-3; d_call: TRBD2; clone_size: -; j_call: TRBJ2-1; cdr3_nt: TGTGCCAGCAGTTACGCCGGGACTAACTACAATGAGCAGTTCTTC; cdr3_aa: CASSYAGTNYNEQFF